This T cell receptor (beta chain) was observed in a study of blood T cell repertoires in COVID-19. As for the study in general: Whether acute or convalescent, the COVID-19 samples came from the United States, Italy and Spain. PBMCs, B-cell-depleted T cells, or T cells provided the cDNA or gDNA that made up the material.

Study processing details: Reference gene primers were amplified, and this amplification served to estimate nucleated cell counts. Profiled with immunoSEQ multiplex PCR; TCRdb holds only in-frame clones, not every one. That table furnishes V, J and clone size, whereas the DNA furnished D and trimming. The table shows around 100,000 clones, with around 85% occurring only once. The CDR3 runs to 15 residues. After removal of 5 bases from V and 9 bases from J, the junction contained 12 bases not matched to a gene. Germline CDR1 is SGHAT and CDR2 is FQNNGV. This clone was found a few times. This sequence was found in a woman older than 75 with active or convalescent COVID-19. Sample: peripheral blood. V is TRBV11-2 and J is TRBJ1-1; 10 bases align to TRBD1. Here the CDR3 reads CASSPRRDRGPQAFF. As DNA, the CDR3 is TGTGCCAGCAGCCCACGCCGGGACAGGGGCCCTCAAGCTTTCTTT.